Below are 32 T cell receptor beta chains sequenced from a single sample in a study of cytomegalovirus exposure and HLA in healthy donors. The PCR made use of 60 Vbeta and 13 Jbeta primers. Sequenced by immunoSEQ multiplex PCR; TCRdb stores in-frame clones only, minus some. The sample has around 130,000 clones; over 60% are singletons. Sequencing was performed on PBMCs. The receptors come from a middle-aged man in good health and CMV-seronegative.

V is TRBV19 and J is TRBJ2-3, with D possibly matching TRBD2 (6 bases). The germline V gene encodes CDR1 LNHDA and CDR2 SQIVND (reference sequence). V was cut by 5 bases and J by 1 base, with 10 bases left in between. The length of the CDR3 is 14 residues. Written as DNA, the CDR3 is TGTGCCAGTAGTCTTAGCGGTCGCACAGATACGCAGTATTTT. Protein: CASSLSGRTDTQYF. Drawing the rest from reference TRBV19 and TRBJ2-3, the complete variable domain is DGGITQSPKYLFRKEGQNVTLSCEQNLNHDAMYWYRQDPGQGLRLIYYSQIVNDFQKGDIAEGYSVSREKKESFPLTVTSAQKNPTAFYLCASSLSGRTDTQYFGPGTRLTVL.

There are a few counts of this clone. V usage is TRBV19 and J usage is TRBJ2-7; 12 bases agree with TRBD2. V trimming: 4 bases; J trimming: 3 bases; junction bases outside the gene matches: 7. The CDR3 is made up of 16 amino acids. Per the germline V gene, CDR1 is LNHDA and CDR2 is SQIVND (reference sequence). CDR3 sequence reads: CASSSLGTSGLYEQYF. The CDR3 DNA reads as TGTGCCAGTAGTAGCCTCGGGACTAGCGGGCTCTACGAGCAGTACTTC.

J is TRBJ2-1 and V is TRBV7-2; maybe TRBD2 (7 bases). Germline lookup yields CDR1 SGHTA and CDR2 FQGNSA. V lost 1 base and J 9 bases, leaving 16 bases between the germline ends. CDR3 length: 15 residues. CDR3 in DNA: TGTGCCAGCAGCTTAGGGTGGGGGGGCCAGGGTGAGCAGTTCTTC. It is translated as CASSLGWGGQGEQFF. The entire variable domain, with the rest obtained from reference TRBV7-2 and TRBJ2-1, is as follows: GAGVSQSPSNKVTEKGKDVELRCDPISGHTALYWYRQSLGQGLEFLIYFQGNSAPDKSGLPSDRFSAERTGGSVSTLTIQRTQQEDSAVYLCASSLGWGGQGEQFFGPGTRLTVL.

This clone appeared a few times. The chain recombines TRBV9 with TRBJ2-7; D uncertain. Germline V gene lookup returns CDR1 SGDLS and CDR2 YYNGEE. V lost 0 bases to trimming and J lost 2 bases, with 9 bases between them. There are 14 residues in the CDR3. Written as DNA, the CDR3 is TGTGCCAGCAGCGTAGACAACAGCCCCTACGAGCAGTACTTC. Protein sequence: CASSVDNSPYEQYF.

J is TRBJ2-7 and V is TRBV9; 10 bases map to TRBD1. The CDR3 runs 14 residues. Germline V gene sequence: CDR1 SGDLS, CDR2 YYNGEE. The V segment lost 2 bases and the J segment 5 bases; nucleotides outside the gene matches: 4. In nucleotides, the CDR3 is TGTGCCAGCAGCGTGGGGACAGGGGTCCACGAGCAGTACTTC. Its translation is CASSVGTGVHEQYF.

V is TRBV5-1 and J is TRBJ2-1; D remains ambiguous. CDR1 is SGHRS and CDR2 is YFSETQ in the germline V gene. CDR3 size: 14 residues. Trimming removed 1 base from V and 7 bases from J, with 12 bases in between. CDR3 in amino acids: CASSLNSWVNEQFF. CDR3 coding DNA: TGCGCCAGCAGCTTGAATAGCTGGGTGAATGAGCAGTTCTTC.

The J gene is TRBJ1-2, the V gene TRBV19, with 8 bases fitting TRBD1. V lost 6 bases, J lost 5 bases, and 8 bases stayed unmatched. The CDR3 has 14 residues. CDR1 is LNHDA, CDR2 SQIVND, per germline (reference sequence). As DNA, the CDR3 is TGTGCCAGTAGCTTGGACAGGGTGCTTTATGGCTACACCTTC. Protein: CASSLDRVLYGYTF.

The chain links TRBV27 to TRBJ1-2, with 11 bases identical to TRBD1. V lost 4 bases, J lost 6 bases, and 7 bases stayed unmatched. Per the germline V gene, CDR1 is MNHEY and CDR2 is SMNVEV (reference sequence). This CDR3 is built from 15 residues. Written as DNA, the CDR3 is TGTGCCAGCAGTTCGCGGAGGACAGGGGGCCATGGCTACACCTTC. Protein product: CASSSRRTGGHGYTF.

The CDR3 nucleotides read TGCAGCGTTAATCTTGGTGTAGGGGCCTATGGCTACACCTTC. This codes for CSVNLGVGAYGYTF. The chain employs TRBV29-1 and TRBJ1-2; possibly TRBD1 for D (5 bases). The CDR3 length is 14 residues. Germline V gene data show CDR1 as SQVTM and CDR2 as ANQGSEA. V was cut by 5 bases and J by 4 bases, with 17 bases left in between.

The V call is TRBV7-9, the J call TRBJ2-7; 8 nucleotides align to TRBD2. V lost 6 bases, J lost 4 bases, and 8 bases stayed unmatched. In germline, CDR1 is SEHNR, CDR2 FQNEAQ (reference sequence). The CDR3 totals 14 residues. CDR3 bases: TGTGCCAGCAGAGAGAGCGGGAGCACGTACGAGCAGTACTTC. Translating gives CASRESGSTYEQYF.

This clone has a handful of counts. V and J are TRBV4-1 and TRBJ1-6; tentative D call: TRBD1 (6 bases). The V gene's germline CDR1 is MGHRA and CDR2 YSYEKL. The V and J ends lost 6 bases and 3 bases respectively, with 12 bases between them. CDR3 length: 15 amino acids. The CDR3 DNA sequence: TGCGCCAGCAGGGACGAGGACAGCTATAATTCACCCCTCCACTTT. Amino acid sequence: CASRDEDSYNSPLHF.

The CDR3 loop is CASSQTGTTTYEQYF. The DNA for the CDR3 is TGTGCCAGCAGTCAAACCGGGACTACCACCTACGAGCAGTACTTC. J is TRBJ2-7 and V is TRBV6-1, with TRBD2 identical over 7 bases. The CDR3 is 15 amino acids. V was pared by 5 bases and J by 2 bases, with 9 bases of the junction left unmatched. The germline V gene has CDR1 MNHNS and CDR2 SASEGT.

The chain uses TRBV19 and TRBJ2-7; 10 bases match TRBD1. Per the germline V gene, CDR1 is LNHDA and CDR2 is SQIVND (reference sequence). The J segment lost 3 bases and the V segment lost 5 bases, leaving 7 bases of the junction unmatched. This CDR3 spans 15 amino acids. The CDR3 nucleotides are TGTGCCAGTAGTTTACGATGGGACAGGGGCTACGAGCAGTACTTC. Amino acid sequence: CASSLRWDRGYEQYF.

As for this clone: The junction shows a germline mismatch at one end, possibly a read error. The chain joins TRBV7-9 to TRBJ2-7; weak D call: TRBD1 (6 bases). In germline, CDR1 is SEHNR, CDR2 FQNEAQ (reference sequence). The CDR3 covers 14 residues. CDR3 sequence (DNA): TGTTCCAGCAGCTTATACGCAGGGGACTACGAGCAGTACTTC. Translated: CSSSLYAGDYEQYF.

To note about this clone: One junction end does not reproduce the germline sequence, and a read error may be involved. V is TRBV28 and J is TRBJ2-7, with D possibly being TRBD2 (6 bases). The CDR3 totals 13 residues. Per the germline V gene, CDR1 is MDHEN and CDR2 is SYDVKM. The CDR3 reads CASSLEMDYGQYF. The CDR3 DNA reads TGTGCCAGCAGTTTAGAGATGGACTACGGGCAGTACTTC.

The chain joins TRBV5-1 to TRBJ1-5; D gene ambiguous. The CDR3 loop spans 14 amino acids. Trimming pared 0 bases from V and 1 base from J, leaving 5 bases between. Germline V gene data show CDR1 as SGHRS and CDR2 as YFSETQ. The CDR3 coding sequence is TGCGCCAGCAGCTTGGATAGCAGCAATCAGCCCCAGCATTTT. Translating gives CASSLDSSNQPQHF.

This sequence joins TRBV9 and TRBJ2-2; unclear D gene. Germline V gene lookup returns CDR1 SGDLS and CDR2 YYNGEE. The CDR3 consists of 15 residues. Between the trimmed V and J ends, which lost 0 bases and 2 bases, there was a span of 8 bases. The CDR3 bases are TGTGCCAGCAGCGTAGCCGGGTCTAACACCGGGGAGCTGTTTTTT. Amino acids: CASSVAGSNTGELFF.

The chain is built from TRBV27 and TRBJ2-3; 7 positions match TRBD2. Trimming cost V 8 bases and J 0 bases; bases outside gene matches: 8. Germline CDR1 MNHEY, CDR2 SMNVEV (reference sequence). The CDR3 has 15 amino acids. CDR3 residues: CASYKLASSTDTQYF. The CDR3 DNA follows: TGTGCCAGCTACAAACTAGCGTCTAGCACAGATACGCAGTATTTT.

This chain uses TRBV10-3 with TRBJ1-2, with D perhaps TRBD1 (5 bases). The V end was cut by 6 bases, the J end by 8 bases, with 22 bases between. Germline assignment: CDR1 ENHRY and CDR2 SYGVKD. The CDR3 is 15 amino acids. CDR3 DNA sequence: TGTGCCATCAGCGATTACACAAATGACAGTGACGGCTACACCTTC. It is translated as CAISDYTNDSDGYTF.

CDR3 sequence: CASSGGLAVGELFF. DNA for the CDR3: TGCGCCAGCAGCGGGGGACTAGCGGTGGGGGAGCTGTTTTTT. This rearrangement joins TRBV5-1 to TRBJ2-2, with TRBD2 identical over 11 bases. Trimming removed 4 bases from V and 8 bases from J; junction bases left unmatched: 4. Per germline, CDR1 SGHRS and CDR2 YFSETQ. CDR3 length: 14 residues.

The chain carries TRBV7-9 and TRBJ2-5; 8 bases are a match to TRBD1. The germline V gene encodes CDR1 SEHNR and CDR2 FQNEAQ (reference sequence). V was clipped by 2 bases and J by 9 bases; unmatched bases: 14. The CDR3 is 16 amino acids. The CDR3 DNA reads TGTGCCAGCAGCTTATCCGGGACAGGTCTCACAGGGGCCCAGTACTTC. It codes for CASSLSGTGLTGAQYF.

The gene calls are TRBV5-1 and TRBJ2-1; TRBD2 matches at 10 bases. Germline V gene sequence: CDR1 SGHRS, CDR2 YFSETQ. This CDR3 spans 15 amino acids. The V gene end was trimmed by 4 bases and the J gene end by 5 bases; junction bases not matched to a gene: 6. DNA of the CDR3: TGCGCCAGCAGCCTCTCGGGACTAGCGAACAATGAGCAGTTCTTC. Translation: CASSLSGLANNEQFF.

The chain combines TRBV7-9 with TRBJ2-7; 9 bases match TRBD2. Trimming at V came to 3 bases and at J to 4 bases, leaving 16 bases not matched to a gene. The CDR3 consists of 18 residues. Germline CDR1 reads SEHNR; CDR2 reads FQNEAQ (reference sequence). The CDR3 DNA reads TGTGCCAGCAGCTTCGGGGTGCCAACGGGACTAGCAGGTTACGAGCAGTACTTC. Amino acids: CASSFGVPTGLAGYEQYF.

This clone was picked up a small number of times. The chain couples TRBV6-6 to TRBJ1-4, with D uncertain. V shed 6 bases and J shed 8 bases, with 7 bases lying between them. This CDR3 is 11 amino acids long. The germline CDR1 and CDR2 sequences are MNHNY and SVGAGI (reference sequence). This CDR3 is CASSKQEKLFF. DNA for the CDR3: TGTGCCAGCAGCAAACAGGAAAAACTGTTTTTT.

The V call is TRBV19, the J call TRBJ1-4; 7 nucleotides line up with TRBD1. Germline values: CDR1 LNHDA, CDR2 SQIVND (reference sequence). The V segment lost 4 bases and the J segment 0 bases; nucleotides outside the gene matches: 14. CDR3 length: 19 amino acids. The CDR3: CASSTRDSYLGATNEKLFF. The CDR3 coding sequence is TGTGCCAGTAGTACCAGGGACAGCTACCTAGGGGCAACTAATGAAAAACTGTTTTTT.

Points on this clone: The junction departs from the called germline gene at one end, perhaps through a read error. Within the sample, other DNA sequences also encode this same CDR3. V and J are TRBV7-9 and TRBJ2-3, with 14 positions matching TRBD2. Germline V gene sequence: CDR1 SEHNR, CDR2 FQNEAQ (reference sequence). This CDR3 comprises 15 residues. In DNA form, the CDR3 reads TGTGCCAGCAGCCCTGGGACTAGCGGGAGTAGTGCGCAGTATTTC. This sequence encodes CASSPGTSGSSAQYF. Full variable domain (outside the CDR3, taken from reference TRBV7-9 and TRBJ2-3): DTGVSQNPRHKITKRGQNVTFRCDPISEHNRLYWYRQTLGQGPEFLTYFQNEAQLEKSRLLSDRFSAERPKGSFSTLEIQRTEQGDSAMYLCASSPGTSGSSAQYFGPGTRLTVL.

The V and J genes are TRBV6-1 and TRBJ2-3; no clear D. The germline V and J ends were trimmed by 1 base and 4 bases, with 3 bases remaining between them. The CDR3 runs 12 residues. Germline V CDR1 and CDR2: MNHNS, SASEGT. In nucleotides, the CDR3 is TGTGCCAGCAGTGAAGGAGCAGATACGCAGTATTTT. Its protein product is CASSEGADTQYF.

The chain uses TRBV7-6 and TRBJ2-2; 10 bases match TRBD1. This CDR3 has 16 amino acids. Per germline, CDR1 SGHVS and CDR2 FNYEAQ. The V segment lost 3 bases and the J segment 3 bases; nucleotides outside the gene matches: 4. CDR3 sequence reads: CASSLGGTGDTGELFF. The CDR3 nucleotides are TGTGCCAGCAGCTTGGGGGGGACAGGGGACACCGGGGAGCTGTTTTTT.

The chain combines TRBV28 with TRBJ2-4; 9 bases agree with TRBD2. J gave up 0 bases and V 2 bases, and 2 bases lay outside the gene matches. The germline V gene has CDR1 MDHEN and CDR2 SYDVKM. CDR3 length: 16 amino acids. The CDR3 region is CASSLAGGVAKNIQYF. DNA for the CDR3: TGTGCCAGCAGTTTAGCGGGGGGGGTAGCCAAAAACATTCAGTACTTC.

In this sample, this clone turned up a few times. The V call is TRBV6-5, the J call TRBJ2-7; 7 nucleotides match TRBD2. The CDR3 sequence is 15 residues long. CDR1 and CDR2 from the germline V gene are MNHEY and SVGAGI. With 6 bases clipped from V and 5 bases from J, the junction kept 13 bases outside the gene matches. This chain's CDR3 is CASRERWEGQNEQYF. In nucleotides, the CDR3 is TGTGCCAGCAGGGAGAGGTGGGAGGGGCAGAACGAGCAGTACTTC.

V and J are TRBV30 and TRBJ2-5, with 9 nucleotides matching TRBD2. V trimming: 7 bases; J trimming: 5 bases; junction bases outside the gene matches: 8. Per the germline V gene, CDR1 is GTSNPN and CDR2 is SVGIG (reference sequence). This CDR3 comprises 13 residues. CDR3 region: CAFPAGGGETQYF. The CDR3 bases are TGTGCCTTTCCAGCGGGGGGCGGGGAGACCCAGTACTTC.

The V gene is TRBV4-2, the J gene TRBJ1-5; 7 bases map to TRBD1. Trimming at V came to 2 bases and at J to 3 bases, leaving 7 bases not matched to a gene. Germline V lookup: CDR1 LGHNA, CDR2 YNFKEQ. The CDR3 is made up of 16 amino acids. The CDR3 nucleotides are TGTGCCAGCAGCCAATACGGGACAGTGGACAATCAGCCCCAGCATTTT. It is translated as CASSQYGTVDNQPQHF.